This is a list of T cell receptor beta chains from one sample in a study of blood T cell repertoires in COVID-19. Measured with immunoSEQ multiplex PCR; TCRdb has only the in-frame clones, and not every one. Of around 220,000 clones listed, roughly 86% are singletons. The specimen was peripheral blood. Every receptor here comes from a woman between 45 and 65 years old with COVID-19, enrolled during active disease. Each CDR3 is given with its conserved first and last residue. A D gene is named only where the DNA matches it firmly. Only some rows state a clone size, as once, few, many or a class for expanded clones.

CDR3 DNA,CDR3 protein,clone size,V gene,J gene,D gene
TGTGCCGGACAGGGAGGATCTAATGAAAAACTGTTTTTT,CAGQGGSNEKLFF,NA,TRBV2,TRBJ1-4,TRBD1
TGTGCCAGCAGCTCCCTGGGACAGCTTAACTATGGCTACACCTTC,CASSSLGQLNYGYTF,NA,TRBV11-3,TRBJ1-2,TRBD1
TGTGCCAGCAGCTTAAAACCACCCGGACTAACTGGGGCCAACGTCCTGACTTTC,CASSLKPPGLTGANVLTF,NA,TRBV7-9,TRBJ2-6,NA
TGTGCCAGCAGCCCGGGACAGGGAGTGGGAAACACCATATATTTT,CASSPGQGVGNTIYF,NA,TRBV5-4,TRBJ1-3,TRBD1
TGCGCCAGCAGCTTCCTCAGACAGGGGGCCCACTCTGGGGCCAACGTCCTGACTTTC,CASSFLRQGAHSGANVLTF,NA,TRBV5-1,TRBJ2-6,TRBD1
TGCGCCAGCAGCCAAGAAGGGAGCGGAGGCTACACCTTC,CASSQEGSGGYTF,NA,TRBV4-1,TRBJ1-2,NA
TGTGCCAGCAGCGTAGGAGGTTCAACTAATGAAAAACTGTTTTTT,CASSVGGSTNEKLFF,NA,TRBV9,TRBJ1-4,NA
TGCGCCAGCAGTCATCCCAGGTACGGCTACACCTTC,CASSHPRYGYTF,NA,TRBV23-1,TRBJ1-2,NA
TGTGCCAGCAGTGAAGAAGTGCCCCCATGGACAGGGAGGAGCGAGCAGTACTTC,CASSEEVPPWTGRSEQYF,NA,TRBV25-1,TRBJ2-7,TRBD1
TGTGCCAGCAGCTTACCTGAGGTAACTGAAGCTTTCTTT,CASSLPEVTEAFF,NA,TRBV7-2,TRBJ1-1,NA
TGTGCCAGCAGCTTAAGGGCTGAGACTAGCGGGGCGGCCTACGAGCAGTACTTC,CASSLRAETSGAAYEQYF,NA,TRBV7-6,TRBJ2-7,TRBD2
TGCGCCAGCAGTAAGGCGGGGGGTTGGGAAGATACGCAGTATTTT,CASSKAGGWEDTQYF,once,TRBV10-2,TRBJ2-3,TRBD2
TGTGCCAGCAGCTTAGGCCCCTGGGAGGCGCAGTATTTT,CASSLGPWEAQYF,few,TRBV7-2,TRBJ2-3,NA
TGTGCCAGCAGTCCCCGGGACAGGTTCTCCTACGAGCAGTACTTC,CASSPRDRFSYEQYF,once,TRBV6-2/TRBV6-3,TRBJ2-7,TRBD1
TGTGCCAGCAGTTTAGGGACAGAAAACATTCAGTACTTC,CASSLGTENIQYF,NA,TRBV28,TRBJ2-4,TRBD1
TGTGCCAGCAGATCGATACGGACAGGGGTGAAGACCCAGTACTTC,CASRSIRTGVKTQYF,once,TRBV27,TRBJ2-5,TRBD1
TGCGCCAGCAGCTGGGACCGGGACACCGTCTACGAGCAGTACTTC,CASSWDRDTVYEQYF,NA,TRBV5-1,TRBJ2-7,NA
TGTGCCAGCAGTCTTAAATTGGGACAGGGGGGGAGTCAGCCCCAGCATTTT,CASSLKLGQGGSQPQHF,NA,TRBV28,TRBJ1-5,TRBD1
TGTGCCAGCAGCTTTAAAGCGGGACAGGGGTCCGCCTACACCTTC,CASSFKAGQGSAYTF,NA,TRBV3-1/TRBV3-2,TRBJ1-2,TRBD1
TGTGCCAGCAGCTTTGGTCCAGGCCAAGAGACCCAGTACTTC,CASSFGPGQETQYF,NA,TRBV7-7,TRBJ2-5,NA
TGTGCCAGCAGTCGGGGTAACACTGAAGCTTTCTTT,CASSRGNTEAFF,NA,TRBV27,TRBJ1-1,NA
TGTGCCACCAGCAGAGGCTCACTCGAATACGAGCAGTACTTC,CATSRGSLEYEQYF,NA,TRBV15,TRBJ2-7,NA
TGTGCCACCCGACAGGGGACGCAGCCCCAGCATTTT,CATRQGTQPQHF,NA,TRBV6-5,TRBJ1-5,TRBD1
TGCAGTGCTTCACTAGCGAGTGAGCAGTTCTTC,CSASLASEQFF,NA,TRBV20-1,TRBJ2-1,TRBD2
TGTGCCAGCAGCCAGGACAGGGGGGATACGCAGTATTTT,CASSQDRGDTQYF,NA,TRBV5-6,TRBJ2-3,TRBD1
TGTGCCAGCAGCTTAGGAGGAGGACAGACCATCCCCCGAAACACCATATATTTT,CASSLGGGQTIPRNTIYF,few,TRBV11-3,TRBJ1-3,NA
TGTGCCAGCTCCCCCGCGGCGAGGGGAGGGGAGACCCAGTACTTC,CASSPAARGGETQYF,NA,TRBV18,TRBJ2-5,TRBD2
TGTGCCAGCAGCCTGGACAGCCCTAGCTATGGCTACACCTTC,CASSLDSPSYGYTF,NA,TRBV11-2,TRBJ1-2,NA
TGTGCCAGCAGGGTAGTCATTAACACCGGGGAGCTGTTTTTT,CASRVVINTGELFF,few,TRBV2,TRBJ2-2,NA
TGTGCCAGCAGTTTCGGGGGGTCCTACAATGAGCAGTTCTTC,CASSFGGSYNEQFF,NA,TRBV28,TRBJ2-1,TRBD2
TGCAGTGCTAGTGCCCCGGGGTTGAGTCAGGGCTACACCTTC,CSASAPGLSQGYTF,many,TRBV20-1,TRBJ1-2,NA
TGTGCCAGCAGTTACTCCCGAGGACTAGCGGGAAGCTCCTACAATGAGCAGTTCTTC,CASSYSRGLAGSSYNEQFF,NA,TRBV6-2/TRBV6-3,TRBJ2-1,TRBD2
TGTGCCATCAAGCCAGGGTTTTCAAAGGAGAACACTGAAGCTTTCTTT,CAIKPGFSKENTEAFF,once,TRBV10-3,TRBJ1-1,NA
TGTGCCACAAAACCGGGCAGGGGGAATCAGCCCCAGCATTTT,CATKPGRGNQPQHF,NA,TRBV19,TRBJ1-5,TRBD1
TGTGCCAGCATTGCCGGGACAGGGTTCATAGGGGGCTACACCTTC,CASIAGTGFIGGYTF,NA,TRBV28,TRBJ1-2,TRBD1
TGTGCCAGCAGCCCACCGGGACTAGCGGTTGGGGAGCTGTTTTTT,CASSPPGLAVGELFF,NA,TRBV3-1/TRBV3-2,TRBJ2-2,TRBD2
TGTGCCAGCAGCTCTATAACCGGGACAGGGGGCACCTACGAGCAGTACTTC,CASSSITGTGGTYEQYF,NA,TRBV7-9,TRBJ2-7,TRBD1
TGCGCCAGCAGCTCCGACAGGGAGGTCTCACCCCTCCACTTT,CASSSDREVSPLHF,NA,TRBV4-1,TRBJ1-6,TRBD1
TGTGCCATCAGATCCGGGTACACTGAAGCTTTCTTT,CAIRSGYTEAFF,NA,TRBV10-3,TRBJ1-1,NA
TGTGCCAGCAAACAGGGGAGCAATCAGCCCCAGCATTTT,CASKQGSNQPQHF,NA,TRBV2,TRBJ1-5,TRBD1
TGTGCCAGCAGATTCTTAGGGGGCGGGGAGACCCAGTACTTC,CASRFLGGGETQYF,NA,TRBV27,TRBJ2-5,TRBD1
TGCGCCAGCAGCCAAGATCGCGCCGGACAGGGGCCCCTTGGGCAGTTCTTC,CASSQDRAGQGPLGQFF,NA,TRBV4-3,TRBJ2-1,TRBD1
TGTGCCAGCAGAAAGGGACAGGGTTGGGAGACCCAGTACTTC,CASRKGQGWETQYF,NA,TRBV6-5,TRBJ2-5,TRBD1
TGTGCCAGCACCTCCGTTCGGAACACTGAAGCTTTCTTT,CASTSVRNTEAFF,NA,TRBV6-5,TRBJ1-1,NA
TGCGCCAGCAGCCAAGTGGGGCAGGGGGCGCGCAATGAGCAGTTCTTC,CASSQVGQGARNEQFF,NA,TRBV4-1,TRBJ2-1,TRBD1
TGTGCCAGTAGACCTAACAGGGGGAATGAGCAGTTCTTC,CASRPNRGNEQFF,NA,TRBV19,TRBJ2-1,TRBD1
TGTGCCAGCAGTACCGGGACAGGGGGCCGAGAGCAGTACTTC,CASSTGTGGREQYF,once,TRBV6-5,TRBJ2-7,TRBD1
TGCGCCAGCAGCCCCGACGGACTAGGACACCCGGAGACCCAGTACTTC,CASSPDGLGHPETQYF,few,TRBV5-1,TRBJ2-5,TRBD2
TGTGCCTGGGACTTGAACACCGGGGAGCTGTTTTTT,CAWDLNTGELFF,NA,TRBV30,TRBJ2-2,NA
TGTGCCAGCAGCTACGGAGGGGGGGGTTATGGCTACACCTTC,CASSYGGGGYGYTF,once,TRBV7-2,TRBJ1-2,NA
TGTGCCAGCAGCCCGGGACAGGGGGACACTGAAGCTTTCTTT,CASSPGQGDTEAFF,NA,TRBV9,TRBJ1-1,TRBD1
TGTGCCAGCAGTGAAGGAGTGGGGGCCCCCAACAATGAGCAGTTCTTC,CASSEGVGAPNNEQFF,NA,TRBV6-1,TRBJ2-1,NA
TGTGCCAGCAGCCAATACTCGGCGGGCCCGGTGGGAGCACGGGAGCTGTTTTTT,CASSQYSAGPVGARELFF,once,TRBV3-1/TRBV3-2,TRBJ2-2,NA